This record covers a single T cell receptor (beta chain). The data were taken from a study of blood T cell repertoires in COVID-19. Study details: Sites in the United States, Italy and Spain provided acute and convalescent COVID-19 samples.

Original methodology: Reference gene primer amplification in the assay estimated nucleated cell counts. The assay was immunoSEQ multiplex PCR, and TCRdb's table has in-frame clones only and misses some. V and J calls and clone size follow that table, whereas D and trimming were derived from the DNA. This sample has around 260,000 clones, with more than 85% found just once. CDR1 is SNHLY, CDR2 FYNNEI, per germline. The V and J ends lost 1 base and 8 bases respectively, with 17 bases between them. This CDR3 contains 16 residues. The genes are TRBV2 and TRBJ1-4; the D is unclear. The sample comprised peripheral blood. The receptor was derived from a man younger than 30 with active or convalescent COVID-19. The CDR3 sequence: CASSEGYGLNGEKLFF. The CDR3 DNA is TGTGCCAGCAGTGAAGGTTATGGTCTTAACGGGGAAAAACTGTTTTTT. Filled out from reference TRBV2 and TRBJ1-4, the complete variable domain reads EPEVTQTPSHQVTQMGQEVILRCVPISNHLYFYWYRQILGQKVEFLVSFYNNEISEKSEIFDDQFSVERPDGSNFTLKIRSTKLEDSAMYFCASSEGYGLNGEKLFFGSGTQLSVL.